The T cell receptor (beta chain) under discussion was sequenced for a study of T-cell reconstitution after alpha-beta-depleted transplantation in children. Study-wide findings and caveats: Newly produced T cells mostly accounted for T-cell counts and diversity one year post-transplant. Surviving recipient cells, namely T cells and thymic progenitors, were the source of high day-60 TCRbeta diversity in some patients. Reportedly, alpha-beta T cells present about two months post-transplant originated from several hundred expanded clones of graft origin.

As it was prepared, the TCRbeta library received unique molecular identifiers. TCRdb reprocessed the PCR reads via MiXCR and lists one record per CDR3 protein. Here the sample spans about 200,000 distinct CDR3 sequences, 5% to 7.5% being singletons. This clonotype was picked up many times. The target antigen is unknown. Germline lookup yields CDR1 LGHNA and CDR2 YSLEER. The CDR3 covers 15 residues. Trimming pared 1 base from V and 0 bases from J, leaving 10 bases between. V is TRBV4-3 and J is TRBJ2-7; tentatively, D is TRBD1 (6 bases). The receptor was derived from a girl less than two years old with combined immunodeficiency, due to receive a stem cell transplant. This material consisted of PBMCs, taken before TCRalphabeta/CD19-depleted stem cell transplant. The CDR3 DNA follows: TGCGCCAGCAGCCAAGGACAGGCTGACTCCTACGAGCAGTACTTC. Its protein product is CASSQGQADSYEQYF.